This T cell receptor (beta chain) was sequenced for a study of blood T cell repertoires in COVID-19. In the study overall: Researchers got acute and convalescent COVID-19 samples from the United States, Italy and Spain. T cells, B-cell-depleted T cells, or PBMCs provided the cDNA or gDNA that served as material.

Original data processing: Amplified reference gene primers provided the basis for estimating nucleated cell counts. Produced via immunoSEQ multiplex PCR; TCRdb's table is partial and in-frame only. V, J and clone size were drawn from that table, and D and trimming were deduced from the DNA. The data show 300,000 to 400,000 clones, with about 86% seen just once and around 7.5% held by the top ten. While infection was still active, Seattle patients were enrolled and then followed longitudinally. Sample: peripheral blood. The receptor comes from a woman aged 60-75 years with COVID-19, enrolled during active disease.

The CDR3 loop reads CASSAPEAQETQYF. The DNA of the CDR3 is TGTGCCAGTAGTGCCCCGGAGGCGCAAGAGACCCAGTACTTC. The gene calls are TRBV19 and TRBJ2-5, with D perhaps TRBD2 (5 bases). Trimming removed 5 bases from V and 2 bases from J, with 12 bases in between. Germline V gene sequence: CDR1 LNHDA, CDR2 SQIVND (reference sequence). The length of the CDR3 is 14 residues. Full variable domain (remainder filled in from reference TRBV19 and TRBJ2-5): DGGITQSPKYLFRKEGQNVTLSCEQNLNHDAMYWYRQDPGQGLRLIYYSQIVNDFQKGDIAEGYSVSREKKESFPLTVTSAQKNPTAFYLCASSAPEAQETQYFGPGTRLLVL.